These T cell receptor beta chains were read from a single sample in a study of response to subunit inactivated influenza vaccine. MiXCR was run by TCRdb on the RT-PCR reads, yielding one entry per CDR3 protein. Found here are more than 600,000 distinct CDR3 sequences, approximately 18% of them singletons; the top ten hold 9.5% to 13%. Sequencing was performed on PBMCs from blood, taken roughly 5 days after vaccination. These receptor sequences come from a middle-aged man who received an inactivated influenza vaccine. CDR3s include the opening cysteine and the closing phenylalanine or tryptophan. The D gene is left open where the match is weak.

v_gene	d_gene	CDR3aa
TRBV5-5	.	CASSLDGGTADTQYF
TRBV5-1	.	CASSLAGVSAGELFF
TRBV5-1	.	CASSGRPSRPTDTQYF
TRBV18	.	CASSPDRSPNQPQHF
TRBV11-1	.	CASSLLRQGVSSREKLFF
TRBV5-5	.	CASSRTTGSGANVLTF
TRBV20-1	.	CSAPQGVETQYF
TRBV6-1	TRBD1	CASRPTGTNEKLFF
TRBV7-2	TRBD2	CASSLMGLGQFF
TRBV29-1	.	CSVVPGITDTQYF
TRBV11-2	.	CASKTGPYNEQFF
TRBV5-5	.	CASSLTDRQHNEQFF
TRBV24-1	TRBD1	CATSGGQGAFNEQYF
TRBV4-2	.	CASSFTVSGANVLTF
TRBV30	.	CAQGTYTEAFF
TRBV2	.	CASSEDATDTQYF
TRBV28	TRBD1	CASSETGGAKDTQYF
TRBV5-1	.	CASSVGLDQPQHF
TRBV3-1	.	CASSQGPGGNYEQYF
TRBV29-1	.	CSVDGTRTDTQYF
TRBV2	.	CASNGGYQPQHF
TRBV20-1	.	CSASLSGAYNSPLHF
TRBV20-1	.	CSARGLSYEQYF
TRBV6-5	.	CASSYMQNTEAFF
TRBV11-1	TRBD1	CASSSYRGPYEQYF
TRBV6-2/TRBV6-3	.	CASSVTGFISRSSYEQYF
TRBV28	.	CASTMGTLYNEQFF
TRBV20-1	.	CSVATTEQFF
TRBV20-1	TRBD2	CSASSPPGLAGGIRDTQYF
TRBV24-1	TRBD2	CATSGPLGTSGGNEQFF
TRBV7-8	.	CASGSERFYNEQFF
TRBV12-3/TRBV12-4	TRBD1	CASTWGQGATNTEAFF
TRBV20-1	.	CSAPGTSAYEQYF
TRBV12-3/TRBV12-4	.	CASTTGTSTPRAQHF
TRBV7-2	.	CASSARWGVGNTIYF
TRBV5-6	.	CASSFGPGSSYEQYF
TRBV4-1	.	CASSPSGSNYGYTF
TRBV28	.	CASSLRGAELFF
TRBV5-1	.	CASSLRDPGNTIYF
TRBV4-1	.	CASSQEMEGMEAFF
TRBV4-2	.	CASSQGIAEETQYF
TRBV7-2	.	CASSLMASYEQYF
TRBV5-1	.	CASSLSGNSNQPQHF
TRBV5-1	.	CASSIRVPTQETQYF
TRBV12-3/TRBV12-4	.	CASRLDGSSSYEQYF